Listed below are T cell receptor beta chains from one sample, sequenced in a study of shared clonotypes between healthy human individuals. The assay was immunoSEQ multiplex PCR, and TCRdb's table has in-frame clones only and misses some. The data hold over a million clones, with approximately 80% observed a single time. The sample comprised memory CD4+ T cells from PBMCs. The source of these receptors is a man between 18 and 35 years old in good health. Some clones in this sample may be carry-over from other donors' samples. Each CDR3 is given with its conserved first and last residue. The order of the fields is CDR3 DNA, CDR3 protein, D gene, V gene, J gene, clone size. The D gene is left open where the match is weak. For some rows the clone size is stated as once, few or many, or as a class when expanded; others skip it.

DNA: TGTGCCAGTAGTCGGTTCGGCAGGAACACTGAAGCTTTCTTT; CDR3: CASSRFGRNTEAFF; D: -; V: TRBV19; J: TRBJ1-1; size: -
DNA: TGTGCCAGTAGTTCCGCGGGACAGGGGTTATACGAGCAGTACTTC; CDR3: CASSSAGQGLYEQYF; D: TRBD1; V: TRBV19; J: TRBJ2-7; size: -
DNA: TGCAGCGTTGAGGCCCCGGCGGGCTATGGCTACACCTTC; CDR3: CSVEAPAGYGYTF; D: -; V: TRBV29-1; J: TRBJ1-2; size: -
DNA: TGTGCCAGCAGCGTAGGACAGTCCATGAACACTGAAGCTTTCTTT; CDR3: CASSVGQSMNTEAFF; D: -; V: TRBV9; J: TRBJ1-1; size: -
DNA: TGTGCCAGCTCAAGTTTCGGGACAGGGGGCGATGAGCAGTTCTTC; CDR3: CASSSFGTGGDEQFF; D: TRBD1; V: TRBV18; J: TRBJ2-1; size: -
DNA: TGTGCCAGCAGTACAGAGACAGCGGCCTCGGGTGAGCAGTTCTTC; CDR3: CASSTETAASGEQFF; D: -; V: TRBV27; J: TRBJ2-1; size: once
DNA: TGTGCCAGCAAGTTGGGACAGGGGAACTATGGCTACACCTTC; CDR3: CASKLGQGNYGYTF; D: TRBD1; V: TRBV6-1; J: TRBJ1-2; size: few
DNA: TGCAGTGCACTAACGGCGGAGACCCAGTACTTC; CDR3: CSALTAETQYF; D: -; V: TRBV20-1; J: TRBJ2-5; size: -
DNA: TGTGCCAGCAGCTTAGCTAGCGGGACCACCTACAATGAGCAGTTCTTC; CDR3: CASSLASGTTYNEQFF; D: TRBD2; V: TRBV7-2; J: TRBJ2-1; size: -
DNA: TGCGCCAGCAGCTTGGTACTTGATACGCAGTATTTT; CDR3: CASSLVLDTQYF; D: -; V: TRBV5-1; J: TRBJ2-3; size: -
DNA: TGTGCCAGCAGCTCCGGGACGTTACCCGGGGAGCTGTTTTTT; CDR3: CASSSGTLPGELFF; D: -; V: TRBV11-3; J: TRBJ2-2; size: -
DNA: TGTGCCAGCAGAGGTTTGGTAAGCTCCTACAATGAGCAGTTCTTC; CDR3: CASRGLVSSYNEQFF; D: -; V: TRBV2; J: TRBJ2-1; size: -
DNA: TGTGCCAGCAGGGGAGCGGGAGTCCTCTACAATGAGCAGTTCTTC; CDR3: CASRGAGVLYNEQFF; D: TRBD2; V: TRBV28; J: TRBJ2-1; size: once
DNA: TGCGCCAGCAGCTCCCCGGACTACCCCTACGAGCAGTACTTC; CDR3: CASSSPDYPYEQYF; D: -; V: TRBV5-1; J: TRBJ2-7; size: -
DNA: TGTGCCTGGAGTATCAGTCCTGAGCAGTTCTTC; CDR3: CAWSISPEQFF; D: -; V: TRBV30; J: TRBJ2-1; size: -
DNA: TGTGCCAGCAGGGACTACAGGGGCCAGAATGAAAAACTGTTTTTT; CDR3: CASRDYRGQNEKLFF; D: TRBD1; V: TRBV6-5; J: TRBJ1-4; size: -
DNA: TGTGCCAGCAGTGATCCCCGGAAGGCAGATACGCAGTATTTT; CDR3: CASSDPRKADTQYF; D: -; V: TRBV25-1; J: TRBJ2-3; size: -
DNA: TGTGCCAGCAGCCCCGGACAGACCGGGGAGCTGTTTTTT; CDR3: CASSPGQTGELFF; D: -; V: TRBV28; J: TRBJ2-2; size: -
DNA: TGTGCCACCTGGGGAGGCTACGAGCAGTACTTC; CDR3: CATWGGYEQYF; D: -; V: TRBV15; J: TRBJ2-7; size: -
DNA: TGTGCCAGCAGTTTTCCTAGCGGGAATATCAATGAGCAGTTCTTC; CDR3: CASSFPSGNINEQFF; D: TRBD2; V: TRBV28; J: TRBJ2-1; size: -
DNA: TGTGCCAGCAGTCCCCAAGGTGGGCGGGCCTACGAGCAGTACTTC; CDR3: CASSPQGGRAYEQYF; D: -; V: TRBV7-9; J: TRBJ2-7; size: -
DNA: TGTGCCAGCATCTCTGGTTCAGCCCAAGAGACCCAGTACTTC; CDR3: CASISGSAQETQYF; D: -; V: TRBV7-6; J: TRBJ2-5; size: -
DNA: TGTGCCAGCTCTAGGACAGGGAATGAAAAACTGTTTTTT; CDR3: CASSRTGNEKLFF; D: TRBD1; V: TRBV2; J: TRBJ1-4; size: few
DNA: TGTGCCAGCAGCCTACCCCGGGACTTTGGAAACACCATATATTTT; CDR3: CASSLPRDFGNTIYF; D: -; V: TRBV7-9; J: TRBJ1-3; size: -
DNA: TGTGCCAGCAGCGTAGCAGGGGAGAGCTATGGCTACACCTTC; CDR3: CASSVAGESYGYTF; D: -; V: TRBV9; J: TRBJ1-2; size: -
DNA: TGTGCCAGCAGTGAACTAGCAGCCTTGCATGAGCAGTTCTTC; CDR3: CASSELAALHEQFF; D: -; V: TRBV28; J: TRBJ2-1; size: few
DNA: TGTGCCAGCAGTTCCACAGGGACCGGGGAGCTGTTTTTT; CDR3: CASSSTGTGELFF; D: -; V: TRBV28; J: TRBJ2-2; size: -